This passage covers 30 T cell receptor beta chains from one sample sequenced in a study of blood T cell repertoires in COVID-19. Assay: immunoSEQ multiplex PCR; the TCRdb copy retains only in-frame clones and omits some. The sample includes 45,000 to 65,000 clones, over 75% of them seen just once. The sequencing input was peripheral blood. Receptor source: an elderly man in a cohort sampled during active COVID-19.

V and J are TRBV5-1 and TRBJ1-5, with a possible D match to TRBD1 (5 bases). V lost 4 bases, J lost 7 bases, and 12 bases lay in between. The CDR3 runs to 13 residues. Germline V lookup: CDR1 SGHRS, CDR2 YFSETQ. CDR3 sequence (DNA): TGCGCCAGCAGCGGGGCGGTAGAGCAGCCCCAGCATTTT. It encodes CASSGAVEQPQHF.

The V gene is TRBV6-5, the J gene TRBJ1-2, with 10 bases matching TRBD1. The V and J ends lost 6 bases and 8 bases, in that order; junction bases with no gene match: 9. CDR3 length equals 14 residues. Germline CDR1 is MNHEY and CDR2 is SVGAGI. The DNA of the CDR3 is TGTGCCAGCAGGCCCGGGACAGGGGTTTGGGGCTACACCTTC. Its protein product is CASRPGTGVWGYTF.

J is TRBJ2-1 and V is TRBV18; 14 nucleotides agree with TRBD2. Trimming took 6 bases from V and 8 from J; bases not matched to a gene: 3. Germline V gene lookup returns CDR1 KGHSH and CDR2 LQKENI. This CDR3 has 14 amino acids. The CDR3 DNA is TGTGCCAGCTCGGGACTAGCGGGAGCCGATGAGCAGTTCTTC. Translating gives CASSGLAGADEQFF. The entire variable domain, with the rest obtained from reference TRBV18 and TRBJ2-1, is as follows: NAGVMQNPRHLVRRRGQEARLRCSPMKGHSHVYWYRQLPEEGLKFMVYLQKENIIDESGMPKERFSAEFPKEGPSILRIQQVVRGDSAAYFCASSGLAGADEQFFGPGTRLTVL.

V gene TRBV19 combines with J gene TRBJ1-1; tentative D call: TRBD1 (6 bases). The germline gives CDR1 LNHDA, CDR2 SQIVND (reference sequence). V shed 11 bases and J shed 0 bases, with 16 bases lying between them. The CDR3 is 14 residues long. The CDR3 protein is CACNLGGMNTEAFF. As DNA, the CDR3 is TGTGCCTGCAACTTAGGGGGAATGAACACTGAAGCTTTCTTT.

This chain joins TRBV7-9 and TRBJ2-7; 7 nucleotides line up with TRBD1. Germline V gene lookup returns CDR1 SEHNR and CDR2 FQNEAQ (reference sequence). J was trimmed by 2 bases and V by 8 bases; bases with no gene match: 6. CDR3 length: 13 residues. The CDR3 nucleotides are TGTGCCAGCGGCCGGACAGGCCCCTACGAGCAGTACTTC. Residues: CASGRTGPYEQYF. Drawing the rest from reference TRBV7-9 and TRBJ2-7, the complete variable domain is DTGVSQNPRHKITKRGQNVTFRCDPISEHNRLYWYRQTLGQGPEFLTYFQNEAQLEKSRLLSDRFSAERPKGSFSTLEIQRTEQGDSAMYLCASGRTGPYEQYFGPGTRLTVT.

This clone was observed once. The chain combines TRBV15 with TRBJ1-2; tentative D call: TRBD1 (5 bases). The CDR3 consists of 13 residues. Germline lookup yields CDR1 LNHNV and CDR2 YYDKDF (reference sequence). V lost 1 base to trimming and J lost 6 bases, with 9 bases between them. CDR3 amino acids: CATSRGGGNGYTF. The CDR3 region has the DNA TGTGCCACCAGCAGAGGGGGGGGAAATGGCTACACCTTC. Looking up the rest from reference TRBV15 and TRBJ1-2 gives the full variable domain: DAMVIQNPRYQVTQFGKPVTLSCSQTLNHNVMYWYQQKSSQAPKLLFHYYDKDFNNEADTPDNFQSRRPNTSFCFLDIRSPGLGDTAMYLCATSRGGGNGYTFGSGTRLTVV.

This clone occurred a few times. The chain joins TRBV7-6 to TRBJ2-1, with D hard to call. The CDR3 is 17 amino acids. V lost 5 bases, J lost 3 bases, and 20 bases lay in between. Germline V lookup: CDR1 SGHVS, CDR2 FNYEAQ. The CDR3 DNA is TGTGCCAGCAGCGCCAAGTCGGGTAGCTCTTACTACAATGAGCAGTTCTTC. As protein: CASSAKSGSSYYNEQFF.

This clone has a single count. The chain joins TRBV7-9 to TRBJ1-2; D ambiguous. The CDR3 totals 16 residues. Trimming pared 2 bases from V and 0 bases from J, leaving 13 bases between. Germline V CDR1 and CDR2: SEHNR, FQNEAQ (reference sequence). The CDR3, as DNA: TGTGCCAGCAGCTTACGAGGTAGCGGGGCTAACTATGGCTACACCTTC. It is translated as CASSLRGSGANYGYTF.

This sequence joins TRBV4-2 and TRBJ1-5; TRBD1 matches 7 bases. CDR3 size: 14 residues. Germline assignment: CDR1 LGHNA and CDR2 YNFKEQ. Trimming removed 0 bases from V and 8 bases from J; junction bases left unmatched: 4. The CDR3 sequence: CASSQEGGVEPQHF. In nucleotides, the CDR3 is TGTGCCAGCAGCCAAGAAGGGGGCGTAGAGCCCCAGCATTTT.

The gene calls are TRBV6-4 and TRBJ1-2, with D perhaps matching TRBD1 (6 bases). Germline V gene lookup returns CDR1 MRHNA and CDR2 SNTAGT. V shed 2 bases and J shed 2 bases, with 12 bases lying between them. This CDR3 region has 15 residues. CDR3 in DNA: TGTGCCAGCAGTGACACCGGACAGAGAAACTATGGCTACACCTTC. Translating it yields CASSDTGQRNYGYTF.

The DNA of the CDR3 is TGTGCCAGCAGCTTGACAGGGGACACCAGACCGGTAGCTTTCTTT. Protein: CASSLTGDTRPVAFF. The rearrangement uses TRBV11-2 and TRBJ1-1; 8 bases are a match to TRBD1. With 3 bases clipped from V and 10 bases from J, the junction kept 13 bases outside the gene matches. The CDR3 sequence is 15 residues long. Per the germline V gene, CDR1 is SGHAT and CDR2 is FQNNGV.

The chain uses TRBV18 and TRBJ2-3; 9 bases match TRBD1. The CDR3 has 14 residues. The V and J ends lost 3 bases and 3 bases, in that order; junction bases with no gene match: 1. Looked up from germline, CDR1 is KGHSH and CDR2 is LQKENI. The CDR3 DNA is TGTGCCAGCTCACCGGGACAGGGAACAGATACGCAGTATTTT. Its translation: CASSPGQGTDTQYF.

V is TRBV7-6 and J is TRBJ2-7; D gene ambiguous. The CDR3 is made up of 11 amino acids. Germline loops: CDR1 SGHVS, CDR2 FNYEAQ. V shed 5 bases and J shed 2 bases, with 4 bases lying between them. The CDR3 loop reads CASSGAYEQYF. CDR3 DNA: TGTGCCAGCAGCGGAGCCTACGAGCAGTACTTC.

The J gene is TRBJ2-1, the V gene TRBV5-6; 7 bases map to TRBD1. Germline V lookup: CDR1 SGHDT, CDR2 YYEEEE. This CDR3 is built from 15 residues. Germline trimming cut 0 bases from V and 5 bases from J; bases unmatched to any gene: 5. The CDR3 DNA reads TGTGCCAGCAGCTTGGCCGTGGGACAGCACAATGAGCAGTTCTTC. Its translation: CASSLAVGQHNEQFF. Drawing the rest from reference TRBV5-6 and TRBJ2-1, the complete variable domain is DAGVTQSPTHLIKTRGQQVTLRCSPKSGHDTVSWYQQALGQGPQFIFQYYEEEERQRGNFPDRFSGHQFPNYSSELNVNALLLGDSALYLCASSLAVGQHNEQFFGPGTRLTVL.

The V and J genes are TRBV7-9 and TRBJ2-7, with D maybe TRBD2 (6 bases). In germline, CDR1 is SEHNR, CDR2 FQNEAQ (reference sequence). Trimming left V 5 bases short and J 6 bases short, with 11 bases between. The CDR3 is 12 amino acids. The CDR3 loop is CASSRAGSEQYF. DNA of the CDR3: TGTGCCAGCAGCCGGGCGGGATCCGAGCAGTACTTC.

The chain links TRBV23-1 to TRBJ2-1; a possible D gene is TRBD1 (7 bases). TRBV23-1 is classed as an ORF, of uncertain function. Trimming shortened V by 3 bases and J by 6 bases, and 15 bases separated the two germline ends. The CDR3 consists of 15 residues. The CDR3 DNA reads TGCGCCAGCAGTCATTTCAGGGGGGACTGCAATGAGCAGTTCTTC. It codes for CASSHFRGDCNEQFF.

The chain has TRBV5-1 and TRBJ2-1; 9 bases align to TRBD1. CDR1 is SGHRS and CDR2 is YFSETQ in the germline V gene. The CDR3 extends over 15 amino acids. J gave up 8 bases and V 0 bases, and 6 bases lay outside the gene matches. The CDR3 region is CASSLDGQGFHEQFF. The CDR3 region has the DNA TGCGCCAGCAGCTTGGACGGACAGGGGTTCCATGAGCAGTTCTTC.

The chain recombines TRBV27 with TRBJ1-5, with a possible D match to TRBD1 (6 bases). Per the germline V gene, CDR1 is MNHEY and CDR2 is SMNVEV (reference sequence). V was pared by 8 bases and J by 4 bases, with 15 bases between. CDR3 size: 14 residues. DNA of the CDR3: TGTGCCAGCGGAAGGACAGTGGGGAATCAGCCCCAGCATTTT. Its translation: CASGRTVGNQPQHF.

This rearrangement joins TRBV10-3 to TRBJ2-3; tentative D call: TRBD1 (5 bases). Trimming pared 4 bases from V and 5 bases from J, leaving 7 bases between. Looked up from germline, CDR1 is ENHRY and CDR2 is SYGVKD. The CDR3 length is 12 residues. The CDR3 sequence: CAISVREDTQYF. As DNA, the CDR3 is TGTGCCATCAGTGTCAGGGAAGATACGCAGTATTTT.

The chain carries TRBV7-3 and TRBJ2-1, with TRBD2 identical over 8 bases. In germline, CDR1 is SGHTA, CDR2 FQGTGA. V lost 2 bases and J lost 2; bases outside the gene matches: 2. The CDR3 has 15 residues. In nucleotides, the CDR3 is TGTGCCAGCAGCTTAGAGCGGGGGCCCTACAATGAGCAGTTCTTC. Protein: CASSLERGPYNEQFF.

The V call is TRBV30, the J call TRBJ2-7; D remains ambiguous. Trimming took 4 bases from V and 7 from J, leaving 11 bases between them. Germline lookup yields CDR1 GTSNPN and CDR2 SVGIG (reference sequence). This CDR3 contains 11 residues. The CDR3 loop is CAWNGYGEQYF. The CDR3 DNA reads TGTGCCTGGAACGGGTACGGGGAGCAGTACTTC.

This clone appeared a few times. V and J are TRBV6-5 and TRBJ1-4, with unresolved D. Deletions cut 6 bases from V and 11 bases from J, with 16 bases between. In germline, CDR1 is MNHEY, CDR2 SVGAGI. The CDR3 contains 13 residues. DNA of the CDR3: TGTGCCAGCAGCCAGGTTTCAGCCAGGAAACTGTTTTTT. This translates into CASSQVSARKLFF.

V is TRBV11-3 and J is TRBJ1-1; D is unclear. The CDR3 sequence is 13 residues long. Trimming stripped 0 bases from V and 4 bases from J, with 6 bases between. CDR1 and CDR2 (germline): SGHNT, YENEEA. The CDR3 nucleotides read TGTGCCAGCAGCTTAGAGTCAGGCACTGAAGCTTTCTTT. It translates to CASSLESGTEAFF.

The chain links TRBV18 to TRBJ2-5, with TRBD2 identical over 7 bases. The CDR3 contains 15 residues. V lost 2 bases to trimming and J lost 4 bases; unmatched junction nucleotides: 7. Germline V CDR1 and CDR2: KGHSH, LQKENI. For the CDR3, the DNA is TGTGCCAGCTCACCAGGGCGGGAGACGGTAGAGACCCAGTACTTC. Its protein product is CASSPGRETVETQYF.

The chain links TRBV10-3 to TRBJ1-6; 8 bases agree with TRBD1. Trimming took 10 bases from V and 7 from J; bases not matched to a gene: 9. Germline V CDR1 and CDR2: ENHRY, SYGVKD. This CDR3 spans 14 amino acids. The chain's CDR3 is CATTSGTGNSPLHF. In DNA, the CDR3 is TGTGCCACCACCTCGGGGACAGGAAATTCACCCCTCCACTTT.

This rearrangement joins TRBV5-1 to TRBJ2-5; the match to TRBD2 covers 8 bases. Per germline, CDR1 SGHRS and CDR2 YFSETQ. The CDR3 extends over 16 amino acids. V lost 4 bases, J lost 2 bases, and 10 bases stayed unmatched. The CDR3 DNA sequence: TGCGCCAGCAGCCTATCTGGACTAGCACTACAAGAGACCCAGTACTTC. Translation: CASSLSGLALQETQYF.

This chain links TRBV6-2 or TRBV6-3 with TRBJ1-1, with D possibly matching TRBD1 (6 bases). V gave up 4 bases and J gave up 4 bases, with 13 bases separating them. The germline CDR1 and CDR2 sequences are MNHEY and SVGEGT. The CDR3 spans 14 residues. The CDR3 coding sequence is TGTGCCAGCAGTTCGGGGGGGCTGACCACTGAAGCTTTCTTT. Translated: CASSSGGLTTEAFF.

The chain combines TRBV3-1 (or the pseudogene TRBV3-2) with TRBJ1-2; no firm D call. The ends were cut back, 6 bases at V and 0 bases at J, with 14 bases in the middle. The CDR3 covers 15 residues. Per the germline V gene, CDR1 is LGHDT and CDR2 is YNNKEL (reference sequence). The CDR3 DNA reads TGTGCCAGCAGTCCTACGACTGGAGCTAACTATGGCTACACCTTC. Its translation: CASSPTTGANYGYTF.

The chain links TRBV10-2 to TRBJ2-3; weak D call: TRBD1 (5 bases). Between the trimmed V and J ends, which lost 4 bases and 0 bases, there was a span of 11 bases. Germline CDR1 and CDR2: WSHSY and SAAADI. This CDR3 spans 15 amino acids. The CDR3 region has the DNA TGCGCCAGCAGTGGACAGTTCAGGAGCACAGATACGCAGTATTTT. Encoded protein: CASSGQFRSTDTQYF.

This clone has a single count. The V call is TRBV5-6, the J call TRBJ1-1, with 9 bases that match TRBD1. With 4 bases clipped from V and 3 bases from J, the junction kept 10 bases outside the gene matches. The CDR3 length is 16 residues. Germline CDR1 and CDR2: SGHDT and YYEEEE. In DNA form, the CDR3 reads TGTGCCAGCAGCCCCGACAGGGGGACAACCTACACTGAAGCTTTCTTT. As protein: CASSPDRGTTYTEAFF.